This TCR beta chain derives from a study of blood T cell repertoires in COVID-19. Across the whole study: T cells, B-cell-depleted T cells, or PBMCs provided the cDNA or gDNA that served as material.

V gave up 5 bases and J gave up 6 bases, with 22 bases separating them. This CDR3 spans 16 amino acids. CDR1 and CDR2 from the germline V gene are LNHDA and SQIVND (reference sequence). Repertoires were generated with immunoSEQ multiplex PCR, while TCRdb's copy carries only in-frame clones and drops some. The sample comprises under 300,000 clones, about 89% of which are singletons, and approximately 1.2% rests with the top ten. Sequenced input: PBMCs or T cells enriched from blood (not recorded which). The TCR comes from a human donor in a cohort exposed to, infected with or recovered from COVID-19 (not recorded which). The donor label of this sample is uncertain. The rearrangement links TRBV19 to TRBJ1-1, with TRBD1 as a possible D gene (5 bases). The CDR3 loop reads CASSPRGRASSSEAFF. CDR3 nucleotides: TGTGCCAGTAGTCCCCGGGGGAGAGCTTCTTCTTCTGAAGCTTTCTTT.